This note documents a single TCR beta chain sequence. What it binds is not known. The repertoire was sequenced with immunoSEQ multiplex PCR; TCRdb's copy has only in-frame clones and lacks some. Here the sample spans roughly 30,000 clones, around three quarters being singletons. The sample originates from a study of T cell repertoires in ileal Crohn's disease. Study-wide findings and caveats: Clonal expansions were more frequent in active smokers than non-smokers at surgery. Sorted CD8 T cells held more high-frequency clones than CD4.

The material sequenced was ileal tissue. The sequence came from an adult with Crohn's disease.

The CDR3 sequence: CASRGQPYNEQFF. The CDR3 DNA reads TGTGCCAGCAGAGGACAGCCGTACAATGAGCAGTTCTTC. This chain links TRBV11-2 with TRBJ2-1; D is possibly TRBD1 (6 bases). The V end was cut by 6 bases, the J end by 4 bases, with 10 bases between. CDR1 and CDR2 (germline): SGHAT, FQNNGV. The CDR3 has 13 residues.